A single sample is the source of the 23 T cell receptor beta chains below, sequenced in a study of cytomegalovirus exposure and HLA in healthy donors. The primer mix had 60 Vbeta and 13 Jbeta primers. Data came from immunoSEQ multiplex PCR; TCRdb stores just in-frame clones and leaves some out. This table has 200,000 to 250,000 clones, 77% appearing once. Sequenced sample: PBMCs. These receptors all stem from a woman aged 60-75 years in good health and CMV-seropositive.

The chain has TRBV6-1 and TRBJ2-2; 11 nucleotides align to TRBD1. V gave up 0 bases and J gave up 7 bases; unmatched junction bases: 1. Looked up from germline, CDR1 is MNHNS and CDR2 is SASEGT. This CDR3 is 15 amino acids long. CDR3 sequence reads: CASSEAGQGGGELFF. In nucleotides, the CDR3 is TGTGCCAGCAGTGAAGCGGGACAGGGGGGCGGGGAGCTGTTTTTT.

This chain connects TRBV18 to TRBJ1-1; D gene ambiguous. The CDR3 loop spans 15 amino acids. The germline gives CDR1 KGHSH, CDR2 LQKENI. The V end was cut by 2 bases, the J end by 2 bases, with 12 bases between. CDR3 sequence reads: CASSPRRAENTEAFF. CDR3 nucleotide sequence: TGTGCCAGCTCACCAAGGAGGGCGGAAAACACTGAAGCTTTCTTT.

This clone was picked up a small number of times. The chain has TRBV15 and TRBJ2-1, with TRBD1 as a possible D gene (5 bases). CDR3 size: 15 residues. Trimming stripped 1 base from V and 3 bases from J, with 10 bases between. Germline CDR1 LNHNV, CDR2 YYDKDF (reference sequence). The CDR3 nucleotides read TGTGCCACCAGCAGAGTCGGAACAGGCTACAATGAGCAGTTCTTC. This sequence encodes CATSRVGTGYNEQFF.

The J gene is TRBJ2-2, the V gene TRBV30; 7 nucleotides agree with TRBD1. V trimming: 4 bases; J trimming: 2 bases; junction bases outside the gene matches: 7. This CDR3 is built from 15 residues. From germline, CDR1 is GTSNPN and CDR2 SVGIG (reference sequence). The CDR3 nucleotides are TGTGCCTGGACCCAAGGGACAGCAAACACCGGGGAGCTGTTTTTT. Translation gives CAWTQGTANTGELFF.

Regarding this clone: This sample includes further DNA sequences coding for the same CDR3. V and J are TRBV28 and TRBJ2-2; perhaps TRBD1 as D (6 bases). The CDR3 consists of 14 residues. Trimming took 4 bases from V and 1 from J, leaving 7 bases between them. Germline-derived CDR1 and CDR2 are MDHEN and SYDVKM. CDR3 loop: CASSSGQNTGELFF. The CDR3 region has the DNA TGTGCCAGCAGTTCGGGACAGAACACCGGGGAGCTGTTTTTT.

The chain is built from TRBV30 and TRBJ1-6; TRBD1 agrees at 12 bases. CDR1 is GTSNPN, CDR2 SVGIG, per germline (reference sequence). V shed 8 bases and J 10 bases; nucleotides not matched to a gene: 9. The CDR3 length is 14 residues. CDR3 bases: TGTGCCGGTACCGGGACAGGGGGCCCATCACCCCTCCACTTT. Translating gives CAGTGTGGPSPLHF. The variable domain in full, completed from reference TRBV30 and TRBJ1-6, reads SQTIHQWPATLVQPVGSPLSLECTVEGTSNPNLYWYRQAAGRGLQLLFYSVGIGQISSEVPQNLSASRPQDRQFILSSKKLLLSDSGFYLCAGTGTGGPSPLHFGNGTRLTVT.

Comment on this clone: The same CDR3 can be traced to other DNA sequences in this sample. This sequence joins TRBV6-5 and TRBJ2-7, with D perhaps matching TRBD2 (5 bases). CDR1 is MNHEY and CDR2 is SVGAGI in the germline V gene. The CDR3 extends over 15 amino acids. With 0 bases removed from V and 0 bases from J, the gap between germline ends came to 9 bases. CDR3 sequence: CASSYSSGDSYEQYF. The CDR3 DNA reads TGTGCCAGCAGTTACTCGAGCGGAGACTCCTACGAGCAGTACTTC.

This clone was detected a few times. This sequence joins TRBV5-6 and TRBJ2-7, with a possible D match to TRBD1 (6 bases). This CDR3 is 14 amino acids long. Germline values: CDR1 SGHDT, CDR2 YYEEEE. The ends were cut back, 4 bases at V and 3 bases at J, with 14 bases in the middle. CDR3 nucleotide sequence: TGTGCCAGCAGCCTAGGACAGCGGTACTACGAGCAGTACTTC. Its translation: CASSLGQRYYEQYF.

This clone is a singleton in its sample. The rearrangement joins TRBV11-2 to TRBJ2-2; no firm D call. The CDR3 is 18 residues long. Germline assignment: CDR1 SGHAT and CDR2 FQNNGV. V was pared by 2 bases and J by 3 bases, with 19 bases between. CDR3 amino acids: CASSLTILRLIDTGELFF. CDR3 nucleotides: TGTGCCAGCAGCTTAACGATTCTTCGGTTGATTGACACCGGGGAGCTGTTTTTT.

The J gene is TRBJ1-2, the V gene TRBV6-6; maybe TRBD1 (6 bases). CDR1 is MNHNY, CDR2 SVGAGI, per germline (reference sequence). The CDR3 totals 13 residues. The ends were cut back, 4 bases at V and 5 bases at J, with 11 bases in the middle. The CDR3, as DNA: TGTGCCAGCAGTTCCAGGACAGTTTATGGCTACACCTTC. Its translation is CASSSRTVYGYTF.

The gene calls are TRBV5-1 and TRBJ1-1; 9 positions agree with TRBD1. This CDR3 has 14 residues. After removal of 5 bases from V and 4 bases from J, the junction contained 6 bases not matched to a gene. Germline V gene lookup returns CDR1 SGHRS and CDR2 YFSETQ. CDR3 sequence reads: CASRRDRAATEAFF. CDR3 nucleotide sequence: TGCGCCAGCAGACGGGACAGGGCGGCCACTGAAGCTTTCTTT.

The J gene is TRBJ1-2, the V gene TRBV29-1; TRBD1 matches at 7 bases. V was clipped by 4 bases and J by 0 bases; unmatched bases: 8. CDR1 is SQVTM, CDR2 ANQGSEA, per germline. The CDR3 extends over 15 amino acids. DNA of the CDR3: TGCAGCGTTGGGACAGGTCCTACAGCTAACTATGGCTACACCTTC. Protein: CSVGTGPTANYGYTF.

This clone was counted between two and nine times. Other DNA sequences within the sample encode an identical CDR3. The chain carries TRBV5-1 and TRBJ2-3; 10 bases line up with TRBD2. The CDR3 runs 15 residues. V was pared by 4 bases and J by 1 base, with 3 bases of the junction left unmatched. Germline CDR1 reads SGHRS; CDR2 reads YFSETQ. The CDR3 reads CASSPGTSGTDTQYF. The CDR3, as DNA: TGCGCCAGCAGCCCTGGGACTAGCGGCACAGATACGCAGTATTTT.

The chain recombines TRBV19 with TRBJ1-2, with 7 bases aligning to TRBD1. Trimming took 10 bases from V and 8 from J; bases not matched to a gene: 13. CDR3 length: 13 residues. Per germline, CDR1 LNHDA and CDR2 SQIVND (reference sequence). This chain's CDR3 is CATFKGGSWGYTF. In DNA form, the CDR3 reads TGTGCCACCTTCAAAGGGGGCAGCTGGGGCTACACCTTC.

This chain connects TRBV4-1 to TRBJ2-1, with 13 bases matching TRBD2. The CDR3 has 18 amino acids. The J segment lost 3 bases and the V segment lost 3 bases, leaving 8 bases of the junction unmatched. The germline gives CDR1 MGHRA, CDR2 YSYEKL. The CDR3 nucleotides are TGCGCCAGCAGCCATTTACCGGGACTAGCGGGGAGCTACAATGAGCAGTTCTTC. It yields the protein CASSHLPGLAGSYNEQFF.

Comments on this clone: The junction shows a germline mismatch at one end, possibly a read error. The chain recombines TRBV30 with TRBJ2-5; 7 bases map to TRBD2. Per the germline V gene, CDR1 is GTSNPN and CDR2 is SVGIG (reference sequence). This CDR3 has 15 amino acids. The CDR3 DNA is TGTGCCTGGGGTGTAATGGGGGGGGTCCAAGAGACCCAGTACTTC. It encodes CAWGVMGGVQETQYF.

The chain recombines TRBV6-5 with TRBJ1-2; TRBD1 agrees at 9 bases. The CDR3 has 14 residues. The germline V gene encodes CDR1 MNHEY and CDR2 SVGAGI. V trimming: 5 bases; J trimming: 5 bases; junction bases outside the gene matches: 6. CDR3 loop: CASSEGQGKYGYTF. CDR3 nucleotides: TGTGCCAGCAGTGAAGGACAGGGGAAATATGGCTACACCTTC.

The V gene is TRBV7-8, the J gene TRBJ2-2; no definite D call. CDR3 length: 13 residues. Per the germline V gene, CDR1 is SGHVS and CDR2 is FQNEAQ. V dropped 1 base and J dropped 5 bases, with 5 bases sitting between them. In DNA form, the CDR3 reads TGTGCCAGCAGCTTAGGTAGAACCGGGGAGCTGTTTTTT. Translated, it gives CASSLGRTGELFF.

This clone was observed a handful of times. V and J are TRBV7-6 and TRBJ1-3; tentatively, D is TRBD1 (5 bases). Looked up from germline, CDR1 is SGHVS and CDR2 is FNYEAQ. Between the trimmed V and J ends, which lost 1 base and 1 base, there was a span of 5 bases. The CDR3 spans 14 residues. This CDR3 reads CASSLGQSGNTIYF. The CDR3 nucleotides are TGTGCCAGCAGCTTAGGACAGTCTGGAAACACCATATATTTT.

CDR3 nucleotides: TGTGCCAGCAGCTTAGTAGGGGAGGGAACAGATACGCAGTATTTT. Translated: CASSLVGEGTDTQYF. The chain combines TRBV7-9 with TRBJ2-3; 7 nucleotides match TRBD2. From germline, CDR1 is SEHNR and CDR2 FQNEAQ (reference sequence). Germline trimming cut 1 base from V and 3 bases from J; bases unmatched to any gene: 4. The CDR3 sequence is 15 residues long.

The CDR3 loop reads CASSLTQGATGELFF. CDR3 bases: TGTGCCAGCAGTCTAACGCAGGGCGCCACCGGGGAGCTGTTTTTT. The chain is built from TRBV27 and TRBJ2-2, with D perhaps TRBD1 (5 bases). With 5 bases removed from V and 4 bases from J, the gap between germline ends came to 14 bases. The CDR3 sequence is 15 residues long. Germline V CDR1 and CDR2: MNHEY, SMNVEV (reference sequence).

This clone was seen only a few times. The rearrangement links TRBV29-1 to TRBJ1-4; D not resolved. Germline lookup yields CDR1 SQVTM and CDR2 ANQGSEA. The V end was cut by 7 bases, the J end by 4 bases, with 10 bases between. There are 12 residues in the CDR3. CDR3 nucleotides: TGCAGCGGGACGGGGAGTAATGAAAAACTGTTTTTT. Its translation is CSGTGSNEKLFF. Full variable domain (outside the CDR3, taken from reference TRBV29-1 and TRBJ1-4): SAVISQKPSRDICQRGTSLTIQCQVDSQVTMMFWYRQQPGQSLTLIATANQGSEATYESGFVIDKFPISRPNLTFSTLTVSNMSPEDSSIYLCSGTGSNEKLFFGSGTQLSVL.

The chain carries TRBV12-5 and TRBJ1-5, with TRBD1 matching 9 bases. Germline V gene sequence: CDR1 LGHNT, CDR2 FRNRAP. This CDR3 spans 14 amino acids. Losses at the gene ends were 7 bases for V and 6 bases for J; bases not matched to a gene: 7. The CDR3 DNA follows: TGTGCTAGTGCCATACAGGGGGCAGGTCAGCCCCAGCATTTT. It translates to CASAIQGAGQPQHF.